Below, 3 T cell receptor beta chains from the same sample are listed, as sequenced in a study of Tregs in tolerant kidney transplant recipients. Using immunoSEQ multiplex PCR, the repertoire was profiled, and TCRdb retains in-frame clones only, with some absent. The sample has hundreds of thousands of clones, about 80% seen once; the top ten hold roughly 0.67%. The sequenced sample consisted of CD4+ T cells from blood. The receptors here all came from a human donor in good health.

This clone has just a few counts. The rearrangement links TRBV15 to TRBJ1-2; 8 bases line up with TRBD1. The CDR3 sequence is 14 residues long. The V and J ends lost 2 bases and 8 bases, in that order; junction bases with no gene match: 7. Germline loops: CDR1 LNHNV, CDR2 YYDKDF (reference sequence). CDR3: CATSRFDRGGGYTF. The CDR3 DNA reads TGTGCCACCAGCAGATTTGACAGGGGTGGGGGCTACACCTTC.

In its sample, this clone was seen a few times. The chain joins TRBV7-8 to TRBJ2-7, with no clear D. This CDR3 has 13 amino acids. From germline, CDR1 is SGHVS and CDR2 FQNEAQ. V gave up 5 bases and J gave up 4 bases, with 12 bases separating them. The CDR3 spells CASSTKPGYEQYF. The CDR3 nucleotides are TGTGCCAGCAGCACAAAGCCAGGATACGAGCAGTACTTC.

The V gene is TRBV15, the J gene TRBJ2-4; a possible D gene is TRBD2 (5 bases). CDR3 length: 15 amino acids. The V end was cut by 2 bases, the J end by 5 bases, with 13 bases between. Germline CDR1 is LNHNV and CDR2 is YYDKDF (reference sequence). CDR3 amino acids: CATSRTLGRENIQYF. The CDR3, as DNA: TGTGCCACCAGCAGAACCCTTGGGAGAGAAAACATTCAGTACTTC.